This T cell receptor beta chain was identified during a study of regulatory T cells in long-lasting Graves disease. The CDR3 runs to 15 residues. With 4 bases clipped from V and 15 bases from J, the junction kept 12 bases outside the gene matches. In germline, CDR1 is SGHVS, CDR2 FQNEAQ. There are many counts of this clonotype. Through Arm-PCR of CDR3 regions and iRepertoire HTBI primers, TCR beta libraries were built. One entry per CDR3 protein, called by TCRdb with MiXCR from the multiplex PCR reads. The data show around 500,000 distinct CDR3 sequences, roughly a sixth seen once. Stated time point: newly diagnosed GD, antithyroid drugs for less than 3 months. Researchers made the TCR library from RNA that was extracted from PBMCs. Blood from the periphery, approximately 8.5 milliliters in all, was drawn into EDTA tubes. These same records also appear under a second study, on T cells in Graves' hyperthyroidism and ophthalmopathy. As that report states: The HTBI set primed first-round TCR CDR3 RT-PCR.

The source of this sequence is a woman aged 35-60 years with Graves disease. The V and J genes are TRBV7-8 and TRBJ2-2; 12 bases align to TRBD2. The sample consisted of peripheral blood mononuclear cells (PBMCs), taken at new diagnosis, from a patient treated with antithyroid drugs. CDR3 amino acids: CASSSTSGGLGSLFF. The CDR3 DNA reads TGTGCCAGCAGCTCGACTAGCGGGGGACTAGGGAGCTTGTTTTTT.